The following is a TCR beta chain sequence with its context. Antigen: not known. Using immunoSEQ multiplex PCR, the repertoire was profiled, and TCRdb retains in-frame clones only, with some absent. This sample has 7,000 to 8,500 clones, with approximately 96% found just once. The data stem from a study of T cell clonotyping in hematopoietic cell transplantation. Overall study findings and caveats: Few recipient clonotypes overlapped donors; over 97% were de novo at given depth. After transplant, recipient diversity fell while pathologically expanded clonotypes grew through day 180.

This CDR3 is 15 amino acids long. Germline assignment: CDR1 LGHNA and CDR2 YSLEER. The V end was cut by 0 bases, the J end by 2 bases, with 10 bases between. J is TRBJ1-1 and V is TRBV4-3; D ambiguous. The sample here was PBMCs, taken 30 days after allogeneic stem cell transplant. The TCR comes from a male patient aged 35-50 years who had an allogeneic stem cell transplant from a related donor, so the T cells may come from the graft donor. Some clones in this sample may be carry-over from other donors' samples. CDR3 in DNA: TGCGCCAGCAGCCAAGATCGCCAACTAAACACTGAAGCTTTCTTT. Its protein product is CASSQDRQLNTEAFF.